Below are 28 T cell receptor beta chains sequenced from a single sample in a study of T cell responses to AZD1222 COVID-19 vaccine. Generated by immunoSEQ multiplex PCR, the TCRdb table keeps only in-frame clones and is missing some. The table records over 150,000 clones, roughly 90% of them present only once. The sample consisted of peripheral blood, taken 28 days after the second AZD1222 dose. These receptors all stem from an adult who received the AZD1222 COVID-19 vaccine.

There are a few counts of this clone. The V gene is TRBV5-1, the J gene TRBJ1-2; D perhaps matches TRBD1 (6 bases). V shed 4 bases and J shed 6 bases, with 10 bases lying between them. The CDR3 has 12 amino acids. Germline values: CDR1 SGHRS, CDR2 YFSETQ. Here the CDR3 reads CASSTNRDGYTF. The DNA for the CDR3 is TGCGCCAGCAGCACTAACAGGGATGGCTACACCTTC. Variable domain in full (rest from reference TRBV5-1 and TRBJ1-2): KAGVTQTPRYLIKTRGQQVTLSCSPISGHRSVSWYQQTPGQGLQFLFEYFSETQRNKGNFPGRFSGRQFSNSRSEMNVSTLELGDSALYLCASSTNRDGYTFGSGTRLTVV.

The CDR3 DNA is TGTGCCAGCAGCCCTTACCGGGACAGAGATGGTCGCACTGAAGCTTTCTTT. It yields the protein CASSPYRDRDGRTEAFF. The genes are TRBV5-5 and TRBJ1-1; 7 bases agree with TRBD1. The CDR3 is made up of 17 amino acids. Germline-derived CDR1 and CDR2 are SGHKS and YYEKEE (reference sequence). The V gene end was trimmed by 4 bases and the J gene end by 4 bases; junction bases not matched to a gene: 16.

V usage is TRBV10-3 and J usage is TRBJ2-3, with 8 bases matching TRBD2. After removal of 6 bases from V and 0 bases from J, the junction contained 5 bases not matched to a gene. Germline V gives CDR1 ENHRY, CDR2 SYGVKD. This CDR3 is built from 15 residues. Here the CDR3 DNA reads TGTGCCATCAGCGGCGGGGGGTATAGCACAGATACGCAGTATTTT. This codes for CAISGGGYSTDTQYF.

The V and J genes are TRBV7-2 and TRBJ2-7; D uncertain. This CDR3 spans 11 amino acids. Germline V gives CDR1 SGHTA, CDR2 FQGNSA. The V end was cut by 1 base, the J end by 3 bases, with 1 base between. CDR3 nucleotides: TGTGCCAGCAGCTTAGACTACGAGCAGTACTTC. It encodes CASSLDYEQYF.

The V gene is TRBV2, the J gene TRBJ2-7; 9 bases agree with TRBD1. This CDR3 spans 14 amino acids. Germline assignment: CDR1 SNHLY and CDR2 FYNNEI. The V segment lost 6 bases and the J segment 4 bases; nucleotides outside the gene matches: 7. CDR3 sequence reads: CASRLQGAGYEQYF. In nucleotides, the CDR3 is TGTGCCAGCAGACTACAGGGGGCAGGGTACGAGCAGTACTTC.

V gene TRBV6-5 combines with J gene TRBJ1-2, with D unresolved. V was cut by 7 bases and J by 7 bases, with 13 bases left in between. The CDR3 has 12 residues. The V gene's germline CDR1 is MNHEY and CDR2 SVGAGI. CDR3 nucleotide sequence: TGTGCCAGCAAAGAGGGTTTGACTGGCTACACCTTC. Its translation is CASKEGLTGYTF.

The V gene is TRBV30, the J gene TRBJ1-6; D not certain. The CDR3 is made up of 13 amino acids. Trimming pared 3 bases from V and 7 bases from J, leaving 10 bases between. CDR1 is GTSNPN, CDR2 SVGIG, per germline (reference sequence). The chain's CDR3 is CAWSVDRNSPLHF. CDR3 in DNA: TGTGCCTGGAGCGTAGACCGGAATTCACCCCTCCACTTT.

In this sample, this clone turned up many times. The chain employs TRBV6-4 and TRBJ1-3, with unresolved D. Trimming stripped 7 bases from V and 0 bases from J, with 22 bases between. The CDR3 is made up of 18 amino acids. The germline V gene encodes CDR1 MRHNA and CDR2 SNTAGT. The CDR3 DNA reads TGTGCCAGCACCCGGGATACCCGCGTGACGAGCTCTGGAAACACCATATATTTT. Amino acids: CASTRDTRVTSSGNTIYF.

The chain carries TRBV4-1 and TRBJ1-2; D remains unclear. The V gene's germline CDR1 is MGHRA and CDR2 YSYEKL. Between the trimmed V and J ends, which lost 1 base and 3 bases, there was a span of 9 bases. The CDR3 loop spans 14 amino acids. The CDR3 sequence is CASSQGTSYYGYTF. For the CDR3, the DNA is TGCGCCAGCAGCCAAGGGACTAGCTACTATGGCTACACCTTC.

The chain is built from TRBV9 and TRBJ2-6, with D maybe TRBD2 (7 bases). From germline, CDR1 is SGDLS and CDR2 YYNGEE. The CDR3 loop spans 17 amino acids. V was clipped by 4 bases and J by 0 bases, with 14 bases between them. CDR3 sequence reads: CASSPWGGPSGANVLTF. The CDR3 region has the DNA TGTGCCAGCAGCCCTTGGGGGGGCCCCTCTGGGGCCAACGTCCTGACTTTC.

The CDR3 spells CASSILVNTEAFF. As DNA, the CDR3 is TGTGCCAGTAGTATACTGGTGAACACTGAAGCTTTCTTT. This chain links TRBV19 with TRBJ1-1; D is unresolved. Germline V gives CDR1 LNHDA, CDR2 SQIVND (reference sequence). The CDR3 loop spans 13 amino acids. V was clipped by 2 bases and J by 0 bases, with 4 bases between them.

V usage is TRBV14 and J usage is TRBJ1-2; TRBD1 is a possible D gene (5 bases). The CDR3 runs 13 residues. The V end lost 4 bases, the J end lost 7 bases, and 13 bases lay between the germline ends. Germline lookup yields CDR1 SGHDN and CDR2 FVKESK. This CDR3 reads CASSPLGGSGYTF. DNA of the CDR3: TGTGCCAGCAGCCCACTTGGGGGGTCTGGCTACACCTTC.

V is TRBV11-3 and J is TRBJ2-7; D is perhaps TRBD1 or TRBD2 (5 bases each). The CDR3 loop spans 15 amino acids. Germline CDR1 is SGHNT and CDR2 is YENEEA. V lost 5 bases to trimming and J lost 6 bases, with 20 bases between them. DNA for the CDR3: TGTGCCAGCAGCAGTACCGGGACCCCCTCGGGCGAGCAGTACTTC. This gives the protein CASSSTGTPSGEQYF.

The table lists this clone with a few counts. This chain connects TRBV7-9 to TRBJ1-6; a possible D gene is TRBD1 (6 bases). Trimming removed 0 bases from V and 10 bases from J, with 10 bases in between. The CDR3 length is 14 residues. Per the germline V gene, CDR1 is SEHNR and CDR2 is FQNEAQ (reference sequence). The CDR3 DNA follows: TGTGCCAGCAGCTTAGCGGGGGCAGGGTCACCCCTCCACTTT. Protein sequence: CASSLAGAGSPLHF.

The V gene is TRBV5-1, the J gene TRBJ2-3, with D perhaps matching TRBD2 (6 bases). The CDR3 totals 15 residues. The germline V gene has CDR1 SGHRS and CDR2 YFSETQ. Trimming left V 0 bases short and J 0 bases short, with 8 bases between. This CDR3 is CASSLVGGSTDTQYF. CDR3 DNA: TGCGCCAGCAGCTTGGTGGGGGGTAGCACAGATACGCAGTATTTT.

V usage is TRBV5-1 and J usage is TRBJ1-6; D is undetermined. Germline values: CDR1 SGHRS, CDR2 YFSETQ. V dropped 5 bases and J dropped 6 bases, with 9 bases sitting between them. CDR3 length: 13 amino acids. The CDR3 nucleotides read TGCGCCAGCAGAGATGGTTTTAATTCACCCCTCCACTTT. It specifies CASRDGFNSPLHF.

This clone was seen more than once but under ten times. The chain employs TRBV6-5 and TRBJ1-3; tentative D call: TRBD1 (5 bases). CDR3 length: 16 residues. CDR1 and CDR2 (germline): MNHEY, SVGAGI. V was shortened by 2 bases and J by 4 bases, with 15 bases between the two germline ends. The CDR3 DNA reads TGTGCCAGCAGTTACACCCCCCGGGGGAGGGGAAACACCATATATTTT. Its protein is CASSYTPRGRGNTIYF.

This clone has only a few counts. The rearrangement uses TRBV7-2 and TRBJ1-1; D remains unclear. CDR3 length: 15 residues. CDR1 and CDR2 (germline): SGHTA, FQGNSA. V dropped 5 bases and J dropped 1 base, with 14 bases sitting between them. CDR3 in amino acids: CASSPPSPGNTEAFF. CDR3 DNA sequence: TGTGCCAGCAGCCCCCCCTCTCCGGGGAACACTGAAGCTTTCTTT. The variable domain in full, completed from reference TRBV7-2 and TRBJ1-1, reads GAGVSQSPSNKVTEKGKDVELRCDPISGHTALYWYRQSLGQGLEFLIYFQGNSAPDKSGLPSDRFSAERTGGSVSTLTIQRTQQEDSAVYLCASSPPSPGNTEAFFGQGTRLTVV.

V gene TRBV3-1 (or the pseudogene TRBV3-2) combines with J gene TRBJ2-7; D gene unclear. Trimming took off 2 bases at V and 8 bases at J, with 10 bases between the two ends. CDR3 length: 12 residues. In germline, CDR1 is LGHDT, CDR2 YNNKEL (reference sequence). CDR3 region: CASSQRREKQYF. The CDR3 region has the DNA TGTGCCAGCAGCCAAAGGAGAGAGAAGCAGTACTTC.

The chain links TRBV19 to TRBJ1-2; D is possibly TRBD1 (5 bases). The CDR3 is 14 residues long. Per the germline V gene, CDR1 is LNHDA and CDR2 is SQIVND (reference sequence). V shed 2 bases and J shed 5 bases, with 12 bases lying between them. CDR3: CASSIQGGLYGYTF. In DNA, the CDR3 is TGTGCCAGTAGTATACAGGGTGGTTTGTATGGCTACACCTTC.

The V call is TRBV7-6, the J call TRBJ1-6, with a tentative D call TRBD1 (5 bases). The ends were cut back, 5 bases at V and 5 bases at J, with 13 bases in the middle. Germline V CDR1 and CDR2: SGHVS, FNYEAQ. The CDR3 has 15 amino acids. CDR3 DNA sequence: TGTGCCAGCAGCCCTCTAGAGGGACATAATTCACCCCTCCACTTT. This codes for CASSPLEGHNSPLHF.

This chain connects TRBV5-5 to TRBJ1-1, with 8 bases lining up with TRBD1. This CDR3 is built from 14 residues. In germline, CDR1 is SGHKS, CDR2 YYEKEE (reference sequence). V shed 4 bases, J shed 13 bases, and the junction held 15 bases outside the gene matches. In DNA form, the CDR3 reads TGTGCCAGCAGCCCCCCCGGGACAGGAGATGTAGGTTTCTTT. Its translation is CASSPPGTGDVGFF.

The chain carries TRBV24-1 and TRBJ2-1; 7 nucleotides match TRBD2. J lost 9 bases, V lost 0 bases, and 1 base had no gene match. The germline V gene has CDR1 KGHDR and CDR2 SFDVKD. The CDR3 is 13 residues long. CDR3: CATSDLWGGEQFF. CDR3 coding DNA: TGTGCCACCAGTGATTTGTGGGGGGGTGAGCAGTTCTTC.

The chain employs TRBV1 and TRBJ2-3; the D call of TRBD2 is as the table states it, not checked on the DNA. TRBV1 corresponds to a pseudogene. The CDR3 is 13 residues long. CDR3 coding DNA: TGCACCAGCATAGGAGCCAGCACAGATACGCAGTATTTT. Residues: CTSIGASTDTQYF.

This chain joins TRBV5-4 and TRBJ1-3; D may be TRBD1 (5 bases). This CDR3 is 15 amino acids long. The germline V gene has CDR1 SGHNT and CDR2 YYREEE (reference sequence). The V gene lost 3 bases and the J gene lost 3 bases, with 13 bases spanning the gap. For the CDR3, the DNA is TGTGCCAGCAGCTCGGGACGTTCGGGTGGAAACACCATATATTTT. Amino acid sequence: CASSSGRSGGNTIYF.

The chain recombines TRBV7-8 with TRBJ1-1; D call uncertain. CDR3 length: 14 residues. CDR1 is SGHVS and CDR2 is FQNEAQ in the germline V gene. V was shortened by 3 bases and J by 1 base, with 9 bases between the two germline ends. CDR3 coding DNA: TGTGCCAGCAGCTTGATGCGGGCGAACACTGAAGCTTTCTTT. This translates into CASSLMRANTEAFF.

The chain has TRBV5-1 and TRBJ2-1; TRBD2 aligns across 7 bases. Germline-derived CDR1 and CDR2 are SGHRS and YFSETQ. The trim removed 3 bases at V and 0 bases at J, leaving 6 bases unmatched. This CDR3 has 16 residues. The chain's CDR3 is CASSSLAESSYNEQFF. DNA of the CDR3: TGCGCCAGCAGCTCTCTAGCGGAGAGCTCCTACAATGAGCAGTTCTTC.

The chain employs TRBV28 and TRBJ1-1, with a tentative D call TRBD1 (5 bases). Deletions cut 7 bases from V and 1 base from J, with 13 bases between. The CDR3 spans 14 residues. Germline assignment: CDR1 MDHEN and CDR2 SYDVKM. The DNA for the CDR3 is TGTGCCAGCACACGAGGGGTGGGGAACACTGAAGCTTTCTTT. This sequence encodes CASTRGVGNTEAFF.